This T cell receptor (beta chain) is from a study of T-cell reconstitution after alpha-beta-depleted transplantation in children. V lost 0 bases and J lost 4, with 9 bases in between. The CDR3 has 14 residues. Germline V lookup: CDR1 SGHAT, CDR2 FQNNGV. Many counts were recorded for this clonotype. The antigen remains undetermined. Study-level results: Newly generated T cells supplied most T-cell counts and diversity one year post-transplant. High day-60 TCRbeta diversity in some patients came from surviving recipient T cells and thymic progenitors. The study reportedly traced alpha-beta T cells about two months after transplant to several hundred expanded graft clones.

As it was prepared, the TCRbeta library received unique molecular identifiers. MiXCR, run by TCRdb on the PCR reads, gives a single entry per CDR3 protein. The repertoire holds about 110,000 distinct CDR3 sequences, with 5% to 8% as singletons. The genes are TRBV11-2 and TRBJ2-5; D uncertain. This specimen consisted of PBMCs, mostly from graft donor cells, obtained 360 days after TCRalphabeta/CD19-depleted stem cell transplant. The TCR was taken from a male patient between 2 and 10 years old who had a stem cell transplant for acute lymphoblastic leukemia, so the T cells may come from the graft donor. CDR3 sequence reads: CASSLEGSGETQYF. The DNA of the CDR3 is TGTGCCAGCAGCTTAGAAGGGTCTGGAGAGACCCAGTACTTC.